The rows below give T cell receptor beta chains drawn from one sample of a study of graft-versus-host responses after intestinal transplantation. The table came from immunoSEQ multiplex PCR; TCRdb's copy has only in-frame clones and leaves some out. The sample lists about 98,000 clones, about 82% seen once, with approximately 1.4% in the top ten. The sample in question was PBMCs, obtained 255 days after intestinal transplant. The receptors were gathered from a human patient who received an intestinal transplant, so some T cells may come from the graft donor. Each CDR3 is given with its conserved first and last residue. D genes are given only for firm matches. Only part of the rows carry a size: once, few, many, or a class if the clone is expanded.

clone_size,d_call,v_call,j_call,cdr3_aa,cdr3_nt
.,TRBD1,TRBV15,TRBJ1-4,CATSSRQGTVNEKLFF,TGTGCCACCAGCAGTAGACAGGGCACAGTTAATGAAAAACTGTTTTTT
few,TRBD1,TRBV7-2,TRBJ2-2,CASTRTGANTGELFF,TGTGCCAGCACCAGGACAGGGGCGAACACCGGGGAGCTGTTTTTT
.,.,TRBV10-2,TRBJ2-7,CASLGAYEQYF,TGCGCCAGCCTCGGGGCCTACGAGCAGTACTTC
.,.,TRBV18,TRBJ2-5,CASSIGPAQETQYF,TGTGCCAGCTCGATTGGGCCAGCCCAAGAGACCCAGTACTTC
.,TRBD2,TRBV6-1,TRBJ2-3,CASTTGTSRPDTQYF,TGTGCCAGCACCACCGGGACTAGCAGGCCAGATACGCAGTATTTT
.,.,TRBV15,TRBJ2-6,CATSRVGRSGANVLTF,TGTGCCACCAGCAGAGTCGGCCGCTCTGGGGCCAACGTCCTGACTTTC
.,.,TRBV9,TRBJ2-1,CASSVGTYNEQFF,TGTGCCAGCAGCGTAGGTACCTACAATGAGCAGTTCTTC
.,.,TRBV28,TRBJ1-5,CASSFNRVGDLYSNQPQHF,TGTGCCAGCAGTTTTAACAGGGTTGGGGATCTCTATAGCAATCAGCCCCAGCATTTT
.,.,TRBV2,TRBJ2-1,CASRVDGSYNEQFF,TGTGCCAGCAGGGTTGATGGTTCCTACAATGAGCAGTTCTTC
.,TRBD1,TRBV27,TRBJ2-2,CASSSLDRAHTGELFF,TGTGCCAGCAGTTCCCTGGACAGGGCACACACCGGGGAGCTGTTTTTT
.,.,TRBV7-3,TRBJ2-3,CASSQRAGTDTQYF,TGTGCCAGCAGCCAACGCGCAGGCACAGATACGCAGTATTTT
.,.,TRBV4-2,TRBJ1-1,CASSLKIHTEAFF,TGTGCCAGCAGCCTTAAAATTCACACTGAAGCTTTCTTT
.,.,TRBV6-1,TRBJ2-7,CASSTTGINEQYF,TGTGCCAGCAGCACCACAGGGATCAACGAGCAGTACTTC
.,TRBD1,TRBV28,TRBJ1-1,CASSLSGQGAGNTEAFF,TGTGCCAGCAGTTTATCTGGACAGGGGGCTGGGAACACTGAAGCTTTCTTT
.,.,TRBV13,TRBJ2-3,CASSPQADTQYF,TGTGCCAGCAGCCCTCAGGCAGATACGCAGTATTTT
.,.,TRBV7-9,TRBJ1-2,CASSLLQQDGYTF,TGTGCCAGCAGCTTGCTACAACAGGACGGCTACACCTTC
.,TRBD1,TRBV28,TRBJ1-2,CASSLTGVKANYGYTF,TGTGCCAGCAGCCTGACAGGGGTGAAGGCTAACTATGGCTACACCTTC
few,.,TRBV6-4,TRBJ2-3,CASSDSAGATDTQYF,TGTGCCAGCAGTGACTCGGCAGGGGCCACAGATACGCAGTATTTT
.,TRBD1,TRBV28,TRBJ2-6,CASSPSGTVSPPGANVLTF,TGTGCCAGCAGTCCTTCCGGGACAGTTTCCCCGCCTGGGGCCAACGTCCTGACTTTC
.,TRBD1,TRBV29-1,TRBJ1-2,CSVETGVVDGYTF,TGCAGCGTTGAAACAGGGGTGGTGGATGGCTACACCTTC
.,TRBD1,TRBV4-2,TRBJ2-2,CASSQLSTGESTGELFF,TGTGCCAGCAGCCAACTCTCAACAGGGGAGAGCACCGGGGAGCTGTTTTTT
.,TRBD1,TRBV10-1,TRBJ2-3,CASSDMRQGNTDTQYF,TGCGCCAGCAGTGACATGAGACAGGGGAATACAGATACGCAGTATTTT
.,.,TRBV28,TRBJ1-1,CASSSAEGKGPEAFF,TGTGCCAGCAGTTCCGCTGAAGGAAAGGGCCCTGAAGCTTTCTTT
.,.,TRBV6-1,TRBJ1-1,CASMAANTEAFF,TGTGCCAGCATGGCAGCGAACACTGAAGCTTTCTTT
once,.,TRBV28,TRBJ2-5,CASIMSQTIGTQYF,TGTGCCAGCATCATGAGCCAGACAATCGGGACCCAGTACTTC
.,.,TRBV7-9,TRBJ1-4,CASSSRPSNEKLFF,TGTGCCAGCAGCTCGCGGCCCTCTAATGAAAAACTGTTTTTT
.,TRBD2,TRBV7-9,TRBJ2-3,CASSLVAGGSTDTQYF,TGTGCCAGCAGCTTAGTAGCGGGAGGTAGCACAGATACGCAGTATTTT
.,TRBD1,TRBV6-5,TRBJ2-7,CASSRDRLQTYEQYF,TGTGCCAGCAGTCGGGACAGGCTTCAAACCTACGAGCAGTACTTC
.,.,TRBV6-1,TRBJ2-3,CASSETAGDTQYF,TGTGCCAGCAGTGAGACAGCCGGAGATACGCAGTATTTT
.,TRBD2,TRBV6-1,TRBJ2-7,CASSKAGAYEQYF,TGTGCCAGCAGTAAAGCGGGGGCCTACGAGCAGTACTTC
.,.,TRBV6-5,TRBJ1-2,CASSRTRGSGYTF,TGTGCCAGCAGTAGGACCCGAGGGAGTGGCTACACCTTC
.,.,TRBV5-8,TRBJ1-1,CASSFQGRSNTEAFF,TGTGCCAGCAGCTTTCAGGGCCGATCGAACACTGAAGCTTTCTTT
.,.,TRBV4-2,TRBJ2-1,CASSQDATLPTHEQFF,TGTGCCAGCAGCCAAGATGCCACTCTACCCACACATGAGCAGTTCTTC
.,TRBD1,TRBV28,TRBJ1-2,CASSLHYRDRDPSVGGYTF,TGTGCCAGCAGTTTGCACTACAGGGACAGGGACCCATCGGTGGGAGGCTACACCTTC
.,.,TRBV29-1,TRBJ2-1,CSAEGGDPYNEQFF,TGCAGCGCCGAAGGGGGTGACCCCTACAATGAGCAGTTCTTC
.,TRBD2,TRBV6-1,TRBJ2-1,CASNTGGRNEQFF,TGTGCCAGCAACACCGGGGGGAGGAATGAGCAGTTCTTC
.,TRBD2,TRBV9,TRBJ2-2,CASSVVPLAGGPNTGELFF,TGTGCCAGCAGCGTAGTCCCTTTAGCGGGAGGGCCGAACACCGGGGAGCTGTTTTTT
.,TRBD2,TRBV28,TRBJ2-7,CASSPPGLAGYEQYF,TGTGCCAGCAGTCCCCCGGGACTAGCGGGTTACGAGCAGTACTTC
.,.,TRBV19,TRBJ2-3,CASSIKSTDTQYF,TGTGCCAGTAGTATAAAGTCCACAGATACGCAGTATTTT
.,.,TRBV7-9,TRBJ2-1,CASSLTPGLSSYNEQFF,TGTGCCAGCAGCCTAACCCCGGGGTTAAGCTCCTACAATGAGCAGTTCTTC
.,.,TRBV6-5,TRBJ1-1,CASSEKENTEAFF,TGTGCCAGCAGTGAAAAGGAGAACACTGAAGCTTTCTTT
once,.,TRBV9,TRBJ2-1,CASSVGGARDEQFF,TGTGCCAGCAGCGTAGGCGGGGCCCGTGATGAGCAGTTCTTC
.,.,TRBV2,TRBJ2-2,CASREMMTGELFF,TGTGCCAGCAGGGAAATGATGACCGGGGAGCTGTTTTTT
once,.,TRBV2,TRBJ2-7,CASSEVGAWEQYF,TGTGCCAGCAGTGAAGTTGGGGCTTGGGAGCAGTACTTC
.,.,TRBV7-2,TRBJ2-2,CASSFEIYTGELFF,TGTGCCAGCAGCTTTGAGATATACACCGGGGAGCTGTTTTTT
.,.,TRBV1,TRBJ2-5,CTSSRDSQETQYF,TGCACCAGCAGCCGGGACAGTCAAGAGACCCAGTACTTC
few,TRBD1,TRBV7-9,TRBJ2-7,CASSPGQGTYEQYF,TGTGCCAGCAGTCCGGGACAGGGCACCTACGAGCAGTACTTC
.,TRBD1,TRBV19,TRBJ1-2,CASNPGTDYGYTF,TGTGCCAGTAACCCCGGGACAGACTATGGCTACACCTTC
.,TRBD2,TRBV7-2,TRBJ2-5,CASSSRQAGFGQETQYF,TGTGCCAGCAGCTCCCGTCAAGCGGGGTTCGGGCAAGAGACCCAGTACTTC